This entry lists 9 T cell receptor beta chains sequenced from one sample in a study of T cell repertoires in cytomegalovirus infection. These receptors are not linked to any known antigen. TCRdb used MiXCR to reprocess the reads, holding one entry per CDR3 protein. The table shows 340,000 or so distinct CDR3 sequences, with 20% to 30% occurring only once. This sample comprised cultured PBMCs, obtained from culture after CMV antigen stimulation. These receptors came from a human donor in good health (CMV status not recorded). Some clones in this sample may be carry-over from other donors' samples.

The V call is TRBV6-2 or TRBV6-3, the J call TRBJ2-1; 12 bases agree with TRBD2. The CDR3 sequence is 15 residues long. V lost 7 bases, J lost 7 bases, and 8 bases stayed unmatched. Germline values: CDR1 MNHEY, CDR2 SVGEGT. The CDR3 DNA reads TGTGCCAGCACCGGCTCTAGCGGGGGGGGAAATGAGCAGTTCTTC. It yields the protein CASTGSSGGGNEQFF.

The rearrangement links TRBV12-3 or TRBV12-4 to TRBJ2-1, with TRBD2 matching 10 bases. CDR3 length equals 17 residues. The V gene end was trimmed by 5 bases and the J gene end by 8 bases; junction bases not matched to a gene: 15. The CDR3 loop is CASSDRDLASGRDEQFF. For the CDR3, the DNA is TGTGCCAGCAGTGACAGGGATCTAGCCAGCGGGAGGGATGAGCAGTTCTTC.

The V call is TRBV10-3, the J call TRBJ1-1, with no clear D. Deletions cut 1 base from V and 6 bases from J, with 15 bases between. Per the germline V gene, CDR1 is ENHRY and CDR2 is SYGVKD. CDR3 length: 15 residues. The CDR3 here is CAISEYVSGGPEAFF. As DNA, the CDR3 is TGTGCCATCAGTGAGTATGTCTCCGGAGGGCCTGAAGCTTTCTTT.

This clonotype was detected ten times or more. At one end the junction does not follow the germline gene, possibly because of a read error. The genes are TRBV7-2 and TRBJ1-4; D remains unclear. Germline CDR1 reads SGHTA; CDR2 reads FQGNSA. The CDR3 is 15 amino acids. CDR3 sequence reads: CASSLDVTTIEKLFF. CDR3 bases: TGTGCCAGCAGCTTAGACGTCACCACTATTGAAAAACTGTTTTTT.

V usage is TRBV12-3 or TRBV12-4 and J usage is TRBJ1-1; perhaps TRBD1 as D (5 bases). V was cut by 6 bases and J by 3 bases, with 11 bases left in between. The length of the CDR3 is 13 residues. CDR3: CASRVSGDTEAFF. CDR3 sequence (DNA): TGTGCCAGCAGAGTGTCGGGGGACACTGAAGCTTTCTTT.

This clonotype was observed a few times. The chain couples TRBV7-9 to TRBJ2-7; no clear D gene. The CDR3 length is 15 residues. Germline loops: CDR1 SEHNR, CDR2 FQNEAQ (reference sequence). Trimming took 0 bases from V and 5 from J, leaving 14 bases between them. The CDR3 sequence: CASSLASGTDNEQYF. CDR3 coding DNA: TGTGCCAGCAGCTTAGCTTCTGGTACCGATAACGAGCAGTACTTC.

J is TRBJ2-1 and V is TRBV12-3 or TRBV12-4; D is perhaps TRBD2 (5 bases). V lost 8 bases and J 2 bases, leaving 13 bases between the germline ends. The CDR3 spans 14 residues. CDR3: CASALASPYNEQFF. In DNA form, the CDR3 reads TGTGCCAGCGCCTTAGCGTCCCCCTACAATGAGCAGTTCTTC.

The rearrangement uses TRBV7-9 and TRBJ2-2, with D possibly TRBD1 on 6 matching bases. This CDR3 has 15 residues. The ends were cut back, 1 base at V and 4 bases at J, with 10 bases in the middle. Germline V CDR1 and CDR2: SEHNR, FQNEAQ (reference sequence). The CDR3 here is CASSLVQGITGELFF. In DNA form, the CDR3 reads TGTGCCAGCAGCTTAGTGCAGGGGATCACCGGGGAGCTGTTTTTT.

This clonotype was seen repeatedly, ten times or more. The J gene is TRBJ1-1, the V gene TRBV12-3 or TRBV12-4; D possibly corresponds to TRBD1 (5 bases). Trimming left V 6 bases short and J 1 base short, with 15 bases between. This CDR3 has 15 amino acids. The CDR3 spells CASRPRDRSNTEAFF. The CDR3 coding sequence is TGTGCCAGCAGACCCAGGGACCGATCGAACACTGAAGCTTTCTTT.